Shown below are 10 T cell receptor beta chains from a single sample sequenced in a study of post-analysis software for immune sequencing data. The antigens of these receptors remain unknown. Study-wide results and caveats: Controls showed lower frequencies than patients for 5 or 6 TRBV segments, and TRBV5-6, TRBV5-1 and TRBV20-1 were among these.

The TCR beta cDNA libraries carried unique molecular identifiers. Via MiXCR, TCRdb re-called the PCR reads, giving one row per CDR3 protein. The top ten clones hold approximately 7.7% of a sample with roughly 400,000 distinct CDR3 sequences, less than 40% of them seen once. The sample was blood. These receptors came from a girl aged 2-10 years with multiple sclerosis.

The genes are TRBV12-3 or TRBV12-4 and TRBJ1-1; unclear D gene. Trimming cost V 3 bases and J 1 base, with 6 bases left between them. CDR3 length: 13 residues. The CDR3 nucleotides read TGTGCCAGCAGTTTGTTCGGGAACACTGAAGCTTTCTTT. Translation: CASSLFGNTEAFF.

This clonotype has ten or more counts. V usage is TRBV29-1 and J usage is TRBJ2-3; D is possibly TRBD1 (5 bases). Germline V gene lookup returns CDR1 SQVTM and CDR2 ANQGSEA. Deletions cut 6 bases from V and 7 bases from J, with 17 bases between. The CDR3 spans 13 residues. The CDR3 region has the DNA TGCAGCGTCTTCCAGGGTTTCTCACATACGCAGTATTTT. Protein product: CSVFQGFSHTQYF.

This chain connects TRBV7-2 to TRBJ1-2, with 7 positions matching TRBD1. The CDR3 loop spans 15 amino acids. V gave up 5 bases and J gave up 4 bases; unmatched junction bases: 10. The germline V gene has CDR1 SGHTA and CDR2 FQGNSA. CDR3 bases: TGTGCCAGCAGCCCCCGACAGGGTATAGCCTATGGCTACACCTTC. Translation gives CASSPRQGIAYGYTF.

The DNA for the CDR3 is TGCAGCGTTGAAATCGTGGACAGCTATGGCTACACCTTC. Translating gives CSVEIVDSYGYTF. The J gene is TRBJ1-2, the V gene TRBV29-1, with D possibly matching TRBD1 (6 bases). V was pared by 2 bases and J by 4 bases, with 11 bases between. The CDR3 consists of 13 residues. Looked up from germline, CDR1 is SQVTM and CDR2 is ANQGSEA.

This clonotype was counted between two and nine times. The CDR3 region is CSALPLGQETQYF. The CDR3 nucleotides are TGCAGTGCCCTCCCACTAGGGCAAGAGACCCAGTACTTC. The rearrangement joins TRBV20-1 to TRBJ2-5; possible D gene TRBD2, 5 bases. Trimming shortened V by 6 bases and J by 2 bases, and 13 bases separated the two germline ends. The length of the CDR3 is 13 residues. Germline loops: CDR1 DFQATT, CDR2 SNEGSKA (reference sequence).

This clonotype was observed many times. The V gene is TRBV7-6, the J gene TRBJ2-3; tentatively, D is TRBD2 (6 bases). The length of the CDR3 is 14 residues. Trimming shortened V by 5 bases and J by 1 base, and 10 bases separated the two germline ends. CDR1 and CDR2 (germline): SGHVS, FNYEAQ. The CDR3 loop is CASSVWGGTDTQYF. CDR3 bases: TGTGCCAGCAGCGTCTGGGGGGGCACAGATACGCAGTATTTT.

This clonotype was seen a few times. The chain has TRBV20-1 and TRBJ2-1, with TRBD2 matching over 7 bases. V dropped 3 bases and J dropped 3; count of bases not matched to a gene: 5. CDR1 DFQATT and CDR2 SNEGSKA come from the germline V gene (reference sequence). CDR3 size: 14 residues. The CDR3 region has the DNA TGCAGTGCTAGCCCCCGGGACTACTACAATGAGCAGTTCTTC. It is translated as CSASPRDYYNEQFF.

The chain carries TRBV20-1 and TRBJ1-5; the D gene is possibly TRBD1 (5 bases). The germline V and J ends were trimmed by 3 bases and 0 bases, with 15 bases remaining between them. Germline V gene sequence: CDR1 DFQATT, CDR2 SNEGSKA (reference sequence). CDR3 length equals 16 residues. CDR3 sequence reads: CSASNPRQYSNQPQHF. The CDR3 DNA is TGCAGTGCTAGCAACCCCAGACAGTATAGCAATCAGCCCCAGCATTTT.

This clonotype was seen a few times. Written as DNA, the CDR3 is TGCAGCTTCCGACAGGCCGACTCCTACGAGCAGTACTTC. Residues: CSFRQADSYEQYF. The rearrangement joins TRBV29-1 to TRBJ2-7, with TRBD1 as a possible D gene (6 bases). The V gene's germline CDR1 is SQVTM and CDR2 ANQGSEA. There are 13 residues in the CDR3. Trimming stripped 8 bases from V and 0 bases from J, with 14 bases between.

The V and J genes are TRBV7-3 and TRBJ2-2; no reliable D call. The germline V and J ends were trimmed by 5 bases and 5 bases, with 9 bases remaining between them. The CDR3 is 13 residues long. CDR1 is SGHTA and CDR2 is FQGTGA in the germline V gene. The CDR3 sequence: CASSLHYTGELFF. CDR3 coding DNA: TGTGCCAGCAGCCTGCACTATACCGGGGAGCTGTTTTTT.